This TCR beta chain is drawn from a study of beta chain features in type 1 diabetes. Cell sorting via CD45RO/CCR7/CD25/CD127/CD95/CD27 was performed to obtain CD4+ naive, central memory, regulatory and stem cell-like memory cells. Germline CDR1 is MDHEN and CDR2 is SYDVKM. V lost 8 bases to trimming and J lost 12 bases; unmatched junction nucleotides: 15. The CDR3 has 14 amino acids. With respect to this clone: What it recognizes is unknown.

Study-wide results and limits: Insertion counts at VDJ junctions were lower in type 1 diabetes patients, who also showed more deletions there. cDNA-based reads could over-represent cells with high TCR expression. A greater similarity of naive, central memory and Treg TCRB repertoires was seen among patients than among healthy donors.

The sequenced template was cDNA made from the entire isolated RNA. Assay: immunoSEQ multiplex PCR; the TCRdb copy retains only in-frame clones and omits some. This table has more than 350,000 clones, around 10% appearing once. The material sequenced was naive CD4+ T cells from blood. The V call is TRBV28, the J call TRBJ2-1, with 8 positions matching TRBD2. This sequence was found in a woman younger than 30 in good health. The CDR3 region has the DNA TGTGCCAGCCGGGAGGGGGGCCAAACCGAAGGGCAGTTCTTC. It encodes CASREGGQTEGQFF.